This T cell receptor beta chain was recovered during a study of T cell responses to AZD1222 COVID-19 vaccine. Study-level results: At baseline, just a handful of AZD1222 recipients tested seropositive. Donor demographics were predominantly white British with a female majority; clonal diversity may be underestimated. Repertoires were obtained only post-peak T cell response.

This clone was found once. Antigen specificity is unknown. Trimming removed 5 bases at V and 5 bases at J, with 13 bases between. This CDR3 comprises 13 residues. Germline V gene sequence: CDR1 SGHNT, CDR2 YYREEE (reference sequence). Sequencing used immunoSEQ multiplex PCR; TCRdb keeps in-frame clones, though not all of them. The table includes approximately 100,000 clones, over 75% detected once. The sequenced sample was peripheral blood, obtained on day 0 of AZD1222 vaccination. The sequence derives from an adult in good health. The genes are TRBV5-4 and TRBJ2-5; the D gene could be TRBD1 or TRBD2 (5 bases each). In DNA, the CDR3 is TGTGCCAGCAGGCCGGGGCTCGGGGAGACCCAGTACTTC. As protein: CASRPGLGETQYF.